The 7 T cell receptor beta chains given below trace back to one sample, sequenced in a study of regulatory T cells in long-lasting Graves disease. Time point: newly diagnosed GD, antithyroid drugs for less than 3 months. The TCR library used RNA extracted from PBMCs. TCR beta libraries were built with iRepertoire HTBI primers and Arm-PCR of CDR3 regions. TCRdb passed the multiplex PCR reads through MiXCR, listing each CDR3 protein once. This sample has about 620,000 distinct CDR3 sequences, with 16% found just once. This sample also belongs to another study, concerning T cells in Graves' hyperthyroidism and ophthalmopathy.

The material sequenced was peripheral blood mononuclear cells (PBMCs), taken at new diagnosis, from a patient treated with antithyroid drugs. These receptors were obtained from a woman in her 30s with Graves disease.

V usage is TRBV7-9 and J usage is TRBJ2-1; D not certain. The CDR3 contains 14 residues. Germline assignment: CDR1 SEHNR and CDR2 FQNEAQ (reference sequence). V gave up 5 bases and J gave up 1 base, with 9 bases separating them. CDR3: CASSTGISYNEQFF. DNA for the CDR3: TGTGCCAGCAGCACCGGCATTTCCTACAATGAGCAGTTCTTC.

This clonotype was observed at least ten times. The rearrangement links TRBV29-1 to TRBJ1-1; 8 bases align to TRBD1. The V segment lost 4 bases and the J segment 5 bases; nucleotides outside the gene matches: 6. Per the germline V gene, CDR1 is SQVTM and CDR2 is ANQGSEA. CDR3 length: 13 residues. The CDR3 nucleotides are TGCAGCGTTGGGACAGGGTTTGGAACTGAAGCTTTCTTT. It yields the protein CSVGTGFGTEAFF.

This chain connects TRBV5-4 to TRBJ2-3, with 8 positions matching TRBD1. The CDR3 is 15 amino acids. The germline V gene has CDR1 SGHNT and CDR2 YYREEE (reference sequence). With V trimmed by 3 bases and J by 4 bases, 7 bases remained unmatched. The CDR3 sequence: CASSYQDRVADTQYF. The CDR3, as DNA: TGTGCCAGCAGCTACCAGGACAGGGTGGCAGATACGCAGTATTTT.

The chain couples TRBV30 to TRBJ1-1; D unclear. CDR1 and CDR2 from the germline V gene are GTSNPN and SVGIG (reference sequence). V was trimmed by 5 bases and J by 1 base, leaving 11 bases between them. This CDR3 spans 13 amino acids. The CDR3 DNA reads TGTGCCTGGTTCCGGATGGAGAACACTGAAGCTTTCTTT. This encodes CAWFRMENTEAFF.

This clonotype turned up a few times. V is TRBV5-1 and J is TRBJ2-3; 8 bases align to TRBD1. Germline CDR1 reads SGHRS; CDR2 reads YFSETQ. The J segment lost 2 bases and the V segment lost 2 bases, leaving 4 bases of the junction unmatched. This CDR3 contains 15 residues. CDR3 region: CASSLQGGNTDTQYF. The CDR3 region has the DNA TGCGCCAGCAGCTTACAGGGGGGCAACACAGATACGCAGTATTTT.

A few counts support this clonotype. The genes are TRBV12-3 or TRBV12-4 and TRBJ2-1; D is undetermined. This CDR3 contains 17 residues. V lost 6 bases, J lost 0 bases, and 18 bases lay in between. CDR3: CASSITSTLHSYNEQFF. CDR3 DNA sequence: TGTGCCAGCAGCATTACCTCAACTCTACACTCCTACAATGAGCAGTTCTTC.

This clonotype was picked up many times. The rearrangement joins TRBV11-2 to TRBJ2-1; D not resolved. Germline V lookup: CDR1 SGHAT, CDR2 FQNNGV. The V end lost 5 bases, the J end lost 4 bases, and 12 bases lay between the germline ends. The CDR3 runs to 14 residues. The CDR3 here is CASSRGTAYNEQFF. As DNA, the CDR3 is TGTGCCAGCAGCCGCGGAACAGCTTACAATGAGCAGTTCTTC.